This TCR beta chain was obtained from a study of CXCR3-negative and CXCR3-positive naive CD8 T cells. Findings of the study overall: Memory CD8+ cells showed much lower diversity, while both naive subsets were comparably high.

UMI-labeled 5' RACE TRB cDNA libraries were prepared from the cells. TCRdb processed the 5' RACE reads again and assigns one entry to each CDR3 protein, with no DNA. The sample table includes about 120,000 distinct CDR3 sequences. In regard to this clonotype: Its antigen is still unknown.

The germline V gene has CDR1 SQVTM and CDR2 ANQGSEA. The CDR3 has 15 residues. Sequenced material: naive CXCR3- CD8+ T cells from blood. Described subset: CD45RO-CCR7+CD27+CD95- naive CD8+ T cells lacking CXCR3 (TNR3-). This rearrangement joins TRBV29-1 to TRBJ2-2; the D call from TCRdb, TRBD2, cannot be confirmed without DNA. This TCR was sampled from a human donor in good health. Some clones in this sample may be carry-over from other donors' samples. The CDR3 loop reads CSVPGLAANTGELFF.